Listed here are 23 T cell receptor beta chains from one sample, sequenced in a study of multiple sclerosis patients with progressive multifocal leukoencephalopathy (dated by TCRdb to between 2019 and 2020). What this sample's time point label stands for: before natalizumab initiation. The library was made by the immunoSEQ multiplex PCR assay. Imported from immuneACCESS, the table was reduced by TCRdb to in-frame sequences with V and J called. These copies leave out some clones; in studies compared against another copy, an unresolved V gene accounts for under half, and the cause of the remainder is not known. This sample comprises roughly 30,000 clones, around 91% of them detected only once. The ten largest clones capture over 1.3% of the sample. Input material: PBMCs. These TCRs come from a human donor with multiple sclerosis.

The rearrangement uses TRBV27 and TRBJ1-5; 9 bases are shared with TRBD1. Trimming took 6 bases from V and 4 from J; bases not matched to a gene: 1. This CDR3 has 13 amino acids. Germline CDR1 is MNHEY and CDR2 is SMNVEV (reference sequence). The CDR3 DNA is TGTGCCAGCAGGGGGACAGGGAATCAGCCCCAGCATTTT. This encodes CASRGTGNQPQHF.

The rearrangement uses TRBV6-4 and TRBJ2-1; weak D call: TRBD2 (6 bases). CDR1 is MRHNA and CDR2 is SNTAGT in the germline V gene. This CDR3 region has 15 residues. Trimming shortened V by 4 bases and J by 7 bases, and 17 bases separated the two germline ends. CDR3 bases: TGTGCCAGCAGTGTTGGGTTTAGCGGAGCAAATGAGCAGTTCTTC. Amino acid sequence: CASSVGFSGANEQFF.

This clone showed up just once. The chain employs TRBV30 and TRBJ1-1; D might be TRBD1 (6 bases). This CDR3 region has 15 residues. Germline CDR1 is GTSNPN and CDR2 is SVGIG (reference sequence). Trimming cost V 8 bases and J 6 bases, with 25 bases left between them. CDR3 DNA: TGTGCCGGGGACAATACTCGAATTTTGGGCGCTGAAGCTTTCTTT. This encodes CAGDNTRILGAEAFF.

The chain employs TRBV12-5 and TRBJ2-5, with 14 positions matching TRBD2. TRBJ2-7 explains the end of the DNA better; the J call may be wrong. CDR1 and CDR2 from the germline V gene are LGHNT and FRNRAP. The CDR3 has 18 amino acids. The CDR3 coding sequence is TGTGCTAGTGGTTCACCAGACTGGGGACTAGCGGGAGCCTACGAGCAGTACTTC. Its protein is CASGSPDWGLAGAYEQYF.

V and J are TRBV27 and TRBJ2-4; maybe TRBD2 (6 bases). V lost 0 bases and J lost 6, with 9 bases in between. The germline V gene has CDR1 MNHEY and CDR2 SMNVEV (reference sequence). This CDR3 comprises 14 residues. This chain's CDR3 is CASSLSFGRNIQYF. As DNA, the CDR3 is TGTGCCAGCAGTTTATCTTTCGGGAGAAACATTCAGTACTTC.

This chain connects TRBV10-3 to TRBJ2-1; D may be TRBD2 (7 bases). With 1 base removed from V and 8 bases from J, the gap between germline ends came to 15 bases. This CDR3 has 15 residues. Germline V CDR1 and CDR2: ENHRY, SYGVKD. DNA of the CDR3: TGTGCCATCAGTGAGTGGGGGGGCCCCGGCGATGAGCAGTTCTTC. This encodes CAISEWGGPGDEQFF.

CDR3 nucleotides: TGCGCCAGCAGCCCCGCGGGCGGGGGTGCCTATGGCTACACCTTC. This gives the protein CASSPAGGGAYGYTF. This chain connects TRBV4-3 to TRBJ1-2; a weak D match, TRBD1 (5 bases). Trimming left V 4 bases short and J 4 bases short, with 16 bases between. Germline CDR1 LGHNA, CDR2 YSLEER. The CDR3 sequence is 15 residues long.

In this sample, this clone turned up once. CDR3 residues: CASSVSGKGISEQYF. CDR3 bases: TGTGCCAGCAGCGTATCGGGTAAGGGTATATCCGAGCAGTACTTC. This rearrangement joins TRBV9 to TRBJ2-7; D gene uncertain. Trimming took 1 base from V and 6 from J, leaving 17 bases between them. Looked up from germline, CDR1 is SGDLS and CDR2 is YYNGEE. The CDR3 length is 15 residues.

The V and J genes are TRBV5-1 and TRBJ2-7, with 8 bases aligning to TRBD1. Per germline, CDR1 SGHRS and CDR2 YFSETQ. The ends lost 1 base at V and 2 bases at J; junction bases unmatched: 5. The CDR3 totals 15 residues. The CDR3: CASSLRGTGTYEQYF. For the CDR3, the DNA is TGCGCCAGCAGCTTGCGAGGGACAGGCACCTACGAGCAGTACTTC.

The V call is TRBV5-1, the J call TRBJ2-3; TRBD1 is a possible D gene (7 bases). Germline CDR1 is SGHRS and CDR2 is YFSETQ. V was shortened by 7 bases and J by 0 bases, with 21 bases between the two germline ends. The length of the CDR3 is 17 residues. CDR3 loop: CASGLTGTVVSTDTQYF. The CDR3 DNA reads TGCGCCAGCGGACTAACCGGGACAGTCGTGAGCACAGATACGCAGTATTTT.

The chain joins TRBV7-6 to TRBJ2-2; D unclear. The V gene lost 5 bases and the J gene lost 6 bases, with 16 bases spanning the gap. The CDR3 runs 15 residues. The germline gives CDR1 SGHVS, CDR2 FNYEAQ. CDR3 amino acids: CASSATSDAAGELFF. CDR3 bases: TGTGCCAGCAGCGCTACGTCGGATGCGGCCGGGGAGCTGTTTTTT.

The chain links TRBV19 to TRBJ1-1; no clear D gene. The germline CDR1 and CDR2 sequences are LNHDA and SQIVND (reference sequence). The CDR3 consists of 15 residues. Trimming removed 2 bases at V and 2 bases at J, with 12 bases between. Here the CDR3 reads CASSIIGRRNTEAFF. CDR3 sequence (DNA): TGTGCCAGTAGTATAATCGGCAGGAGAAACACTGAAGCTTTCTTT.

This sequence joins TRBV9 and TRBJ1-1, with D perhaps TRBD1 (5 bases). With 1 base removed from V and 6 bases from J, the gap between germline ends came to 16 bases. CDR1 is SGDLS and CDR2 is YYNGEE in the germline V gene. CDR3 length: 15 residues. Written as DNA, the CDR3 is TGTGCCAGCAGCGTAACAGGCAGCGGCCCCTCTGAAGCTTTCTTT. Translating it yields CASSVTGSGPSEAFF.

The rearrangement joins TRBV9 to TRBJ1-1; D gene ambiguous. Germline loops: CDR1 SGDLS, CDR2 YYNGEE. Trimming stripped 0 bases from V and 5 bases from J, with 8 bases between. This CDR3 comprises 13 residues. The CDR3 region is CASSVGRVTEAFF. The CDR3 DNA reads as TGTGCCAGCAGCGTAGGGAGGGTGACTGAAGCTTTCTTT.

This chain uses TRBV7-6 with TRBJ2-7; 9 bases are shared with TRBD1. Germline V gene lookup returns CDR1 SGHVS and CDR2 FNYEAQ. The V gene end was trimmed by 7 bases and the J gene end by 2 bases; junction bases not matched to a gene: 12. The CDR3 has 16 residues. The CDR3 is CASNPGGRTGAYEQYF. In DNA form, the CDR3 reads TGTGCCAGCAACCCAGGGGGGCGGACAGGGGCCTACGAGCAGTACTTC.

This clone was observed a single time. V is TRBV7-3 and J is TRBJ2-2; possible D gene TRBD2, 6 bases. CDR1 is SGHTA, CDR2 FQGTGA, per germline. V was trimmed by 5 bases and J by 7 bases, leaving 14 bases between them. This CDR3 has 14 residues. CDR3 sequence (DNA): TGTGCCAGCAGCCCCACTTGGGGGGACGGGGAGCTGTTTTTT. This sequence encodes CASSPTWGDGELFF.

The chain couples TRBV2 to TRBJ2-5; a weak D match, TRBD1 (5 bases). V lost 1 base to trimming and J lost 2 bases, with 14 bases between them. Per germline, CDR1 SNHLY and CDR2 FYNNEI. This CDR3 spans 16 amino acids. In DNA form, the CDR3 reads TGTGCCAGCAGTGAAGAGGTAATCAGGGCGCAAGAGACCCAGTACTTC. Its translation is CASSEEVIRAQETQYF.

The rearrangement links TRBV11-1 to TRBJ2-1, with 8 bases lining up with TRBD2. From germline, CDR1 is SGHAT and CDR2 FQDESV (reference sequence). V trimming: 5 bases; J trimming: 5 bases; junction bases outside the gene matches: 8. CDR3 length: 15 amino acids. In nucleotides, the CDR3 is TGTGCCAGCAGCCCGCGGACTAGCCGGGACAATGAGCAGTTCTTC. It codes for CASSPRTSRDNEQFF.

The V and J genes are TRBV25-1 and TRBJ1-1, with 8 bases lining up with TRBD1. Germline CDR1 reads MGHDK; CDR2 reads SYGVNS. CDR3 length equals 14 residues. After removal of 8 bases from V and 2 bases from J, the junction contained 7 bases not matched to a gene. The CDR3 protein is CASQSDRENTEAFF. The CDR3 DNA reads TGTGCCAGCCAATCGGACAGGGAAAACACTGAAGCTTTCTTT.

The chain links TRBV19 to TRBJ1-2, with D unclear. The germline V gene encodes CDR1 LNHDA and CDR2 SQIVND (reference sequence). The CDR3 runs to 17 residues. Trimming took 3 bases from V and 6 from J, leaving 23 bases between them. The DNA of the CDR3 is TGTGCCAGTAGTATTCGGAGACCGGGCCTACCCCTCAATGGCTACACCTTC. Amino acid sequence: CASSIRRPGLPLNGYTF.

V usage is TRBV2 and J usage is TRBJ1-1; D call uncertain. The CDR3 consists of 14 residues. In germline, CDR1 is SNHLY, CDR2 FYNNEI. The germline V and J ends were trimmed by 6 bases and 5 bases, with 16 bases remaining between them. In nucleotides, the CDR3 is TGTGCCAGCAGAATTGACACCCGAGGGACTGAAGCTTTCTTT. It codes for CASRIDTRGTEAFF.

This chain joins TRBV7-8 and TRBJ1-5; the D is unclear. Trimming pared 6 bases from V and 2 bases from J, leaving 17 bases between. The CDR3 totals 16 residues. From germline, CDR1 is SGHVS and CDR2 FQNEAQ. The CDR3 sequence is CASSSGGHIGNQPQHF. The CDR3 DNA reads as TGTGCCAGCAGTTCCGGCGGGCACATTGGCAATCAGCCCCAGCATTTT.

The V gene is TRBV11-3, the J gene TRBJ2-3; no reliable D call. Trimming took 5 bases from V and 2 from J, leaving 5 bases between them. CDR1 is SGHNT, CDR2 YENEEA, per germline. The CDR3 has 12 residues. CDR3 loop: CASSPSTDTQYF. CDR3 sequence (DNA): TGTGCCAGCAGCCCGTCCACAGATACGCAGTATTTT. Full variable domain (missing parts from reference TRBV11-3 and TRBJ2-3): EAGVVQSPRYKIIEKKQPVAFWCNPISGHNTLYWYLQNLGQGPELLIRYENEEAVDDSQLPKDRFSAERLKGVDSTLKIQPAELGDSAVYLCASSPSTDTQYFGPGTRLTVL.